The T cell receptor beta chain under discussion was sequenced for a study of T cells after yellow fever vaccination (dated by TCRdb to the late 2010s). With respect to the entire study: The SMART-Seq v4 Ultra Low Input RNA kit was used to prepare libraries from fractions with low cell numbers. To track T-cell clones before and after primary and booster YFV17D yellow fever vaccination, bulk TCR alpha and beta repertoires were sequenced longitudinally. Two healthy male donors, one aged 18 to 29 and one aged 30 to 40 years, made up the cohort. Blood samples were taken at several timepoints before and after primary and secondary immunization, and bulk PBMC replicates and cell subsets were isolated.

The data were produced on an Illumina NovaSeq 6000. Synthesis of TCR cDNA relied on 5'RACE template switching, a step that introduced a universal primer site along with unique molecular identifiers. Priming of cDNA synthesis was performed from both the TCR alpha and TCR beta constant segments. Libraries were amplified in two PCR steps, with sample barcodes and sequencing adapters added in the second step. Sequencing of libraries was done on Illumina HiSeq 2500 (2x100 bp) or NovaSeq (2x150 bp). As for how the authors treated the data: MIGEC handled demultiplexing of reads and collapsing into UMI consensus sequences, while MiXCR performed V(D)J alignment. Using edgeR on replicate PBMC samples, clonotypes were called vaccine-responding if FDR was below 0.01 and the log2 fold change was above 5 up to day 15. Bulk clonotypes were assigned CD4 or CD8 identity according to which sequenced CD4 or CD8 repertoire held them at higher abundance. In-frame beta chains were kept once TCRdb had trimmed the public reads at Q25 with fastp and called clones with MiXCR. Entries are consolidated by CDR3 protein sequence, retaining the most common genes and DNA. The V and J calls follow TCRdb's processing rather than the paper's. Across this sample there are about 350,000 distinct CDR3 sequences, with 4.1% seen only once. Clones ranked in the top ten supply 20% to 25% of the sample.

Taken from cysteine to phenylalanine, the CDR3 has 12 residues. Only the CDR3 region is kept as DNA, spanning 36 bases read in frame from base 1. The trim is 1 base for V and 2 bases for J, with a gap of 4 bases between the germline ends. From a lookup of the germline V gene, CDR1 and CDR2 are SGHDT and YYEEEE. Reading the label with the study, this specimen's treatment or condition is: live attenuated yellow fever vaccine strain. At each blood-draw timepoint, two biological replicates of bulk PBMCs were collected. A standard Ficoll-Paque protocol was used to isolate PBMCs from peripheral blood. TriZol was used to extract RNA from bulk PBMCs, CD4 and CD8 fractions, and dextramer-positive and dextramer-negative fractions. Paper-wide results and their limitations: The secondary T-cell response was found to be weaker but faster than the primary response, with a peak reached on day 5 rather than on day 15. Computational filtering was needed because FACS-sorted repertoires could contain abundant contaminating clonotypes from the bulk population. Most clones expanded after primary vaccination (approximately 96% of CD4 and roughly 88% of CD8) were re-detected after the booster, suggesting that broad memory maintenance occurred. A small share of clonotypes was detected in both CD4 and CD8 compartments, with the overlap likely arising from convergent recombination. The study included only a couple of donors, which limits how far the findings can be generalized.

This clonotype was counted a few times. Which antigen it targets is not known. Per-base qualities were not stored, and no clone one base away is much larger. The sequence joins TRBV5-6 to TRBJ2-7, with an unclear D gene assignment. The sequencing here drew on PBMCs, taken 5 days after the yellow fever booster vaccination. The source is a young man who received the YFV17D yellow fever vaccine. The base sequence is TGTGCCAGCAGCTTGACGGCCTACGAGCAGTACTTC. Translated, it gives CASSLTAYEQYF.